These T cell receptor beta chains were read from a single sample in a study of shared clonotypes between healthy human individuals. Clones were read by immunoSEQ multiplex PCR, and TCRdb kept only the in-frame ones, dropping some. This table has fewer than 3 million clones, around 93% appearing once. Sequenced input: naive CD4+ T cells from PBMCs. All receptors come from a man in his late teens or twenties in good health. Some clones in this sample may be carry-over from other donors' samples. Each CDR3 is given with its conserved first and last residue. D genes are given only for firm matches. Expanded clones get a size class; other rows say once, few or many, or leave the size out.

TRBD1	TRBV28	TRBJ2-1	.	TGTGCCAGCATTCCAAGACCCGGGACAGTCTCCTACAATGAGCAGTTCTTC	CASIPRPGTVSYNEQFF
.	TRBV11-2	TRBJ2-1	.	TGTGCCAGCAGCTTAAGCCGGGGATCCTACAATGAGCAGTTCTTC	CASSLSRGSYNEQFF
.	TRBV30	TRBJ1-1	few	TGTGCCTGGCACAGCTACACTGAAGCTTTCTTT	CAWHSYTEAFF
.	TRBV5-1	TRBJ2-5	once	TGCACCAGCAGCCCCGCGAGGGAGGCCCAAGAGACCCAGTACTTC	CTSSPAREAQETQYF
TRBD2	TRBV5-1	TRBJ2-5	.	TGCGCCAGCAGCCGAGCGGCTAGCGGAAAAGAGACCCAGTACTTC	CASSRAASGKETQYF
.	TRBV5-1	TRBJ1-2	.	TGCGCCAGCAGCTTGGCCGTCGGGGATAACTATGGCTACACCTTC	CASSLAVGDNYGYTF
.	TRBV7-9	TRBJ1-1	once	TGTGCCAGCAGCTTAAAAGGGATGGGGCCACCATTAGAAGCTTTCTTT	CASSLKGMGPPLEAFF
.	TRBV5-4	TRBJ2-3	.	TGTGCCAGCAGCTTGGGGGGACGCACAGATACGCAGTATTTT	CASSLGGRTDTQYF
TRBD2	TRBV28	TRBJ2-4	.	TGTGCCAGCAGCCCCGGGGGGGCCAAAAACATTCAGTACTTC	CASSPGGAKNIQYF
.	TRBV5-4	TRBJ2-7	once	TGTGCCAGCAGCTTGCTGTGGGACCACGAGCAGTACTTC	CASSLLWDHEQYF
.	TRBV25-1	TRBJ1-6	.	TGTGCCAGCAGAGGTGCAGGGTCTCATTCACCCCTCCACTTT	CASRGAGSHSPLHF
.	TRBV9	TRBJ2-2	once	TGTGCCAGCAGCGCCGGGCTAGCAGGCGGGGAGCTGTTTTTT	CASSAGLAGGELFF
TRBD1	TRBV6-4	TRBJ1-4	.	TGTGCCAGCAGGGAATCACCGGGACAGGGGGCATCCTACACTAATGAAAAACTGTTTTTT	CASRESPGQGASYTNEKLFF
.	TRBV19	TRBJ1-4	.	TGTGCCAGTAGTATTCGGGCTGAAAAACTGTTTTTT	CASSIRAEKLFF
.	TRBV25-1	TRBJ1-2	.	TGTGCCAGCAGTGAATACGGGGCGGGGGCGCATGGAAATGGCTACACCTTC	CASSEYGAGAHGNGYTF
TRBD1	TRBV5-1	TRBJ1-4	.	TGCGCCAGCAGCTCGTCAGGGGGCACTAATGAAAAACTGTTTTTT	CASSSSGGTNEKLFF
.	TRBV28	TRBJ1-1	.	TGTGCCAGCAGTTCCGTTGGACAGCCATGGGACACTGAAGCTTTCTTT	CASSSVGQPWDTEAFF
.	TRBV28	TRBJ2-7	.	TGTGCCAGCATCGCAGGGGGCGGGAGGAGGGGCTACGAGCAGTACTTC	CASIAGGGRRGYEQYF
.	TRBV5-6	TRBJ2-7	.	TGTGCCAGCAGCTTGTTCCAGGGCCTAACCTACGAGCAGTACTTC	CASSLFQGLTYEQYF
.	TRBV7-8	TRBJ2-7	.	TGTGCCAGCAGCTCACCGCCGGGGCCCAGCTACGAGCAGTACTTC	CASSSPPGPSYEQYF
TRBD2	TRBV28	TRBJ2-5	once	TGTGCCAGCAGTCCCCCCCGGTGGGCGGGAGATGAGACCCAGTACTTC	CASSPPRWAGDETQYF
TRBD2	TRBV27	TRBJ2-3	.	TGTGCCAGCAGGTCACTAGCGGGGACCACAGATACGCAGTATTTT	CASRSLAGTTDTQYF
.	TRBV5-1	TRBJ2-3	.	TGCGCCAGCTCAGGACAGTACACAGATACGCAGTATTTT	CASSGQYTDTQYF
.	TRBV5-1	TRBJ1-3	.	TGCGCCAGCAGCTCCGCGACAGGTTCTGGAAACACCATATATTTT	CASSSATGSGNTIYF
TRBD1	TRBV9	TRBJ1-1	.	TGTGCCAGCAGCGTAGGAAAGGGGGCGCCCTTTACTGAAGCTTTCTTT	CASSVGKGAPFTEAFF
.	TRBV6-6	TRBJ1-1	.	TGTGCCAGCAGTTATCAGTTCAACACTGAAGCTTTCTTT	CASSYQFNTEAFF
.	TRBV28	TRBJ1-1	.	TGTGCCAGCAGTTCGAACAGGGTGAACACTGAAGCTTTCTTT	CASSSNRVNTEAFF
.	TRBV5-6	TRBJ1-1	once	TGTGCCAGCAGCGCGGAGGGGCGGATCTACGTTATGAACACTGAAGCTTTCTTT	CASSAEGRIYVMNTEAFF
TRBD2	TRBV5-4	TRBJ2-5	.	TGTGCCAGCAGCTTGTTAGCGGGCCAAGAGACCCAGTACTTC	CASSLLAGQETQYF
.	TRBV2	TRBJ1-1	once	TGTGCCGCCGCCGGGAACACTGAAGCTTTCTTT	CAAAGNTEAFF
TRBD2	TRBV9	TRBJ2-3	.	TGTGCCAGCAGCGTGGGACTAGCGGGAGGGCGTCCAGATACGCAGTATTTT	CASSVGLAGGRPDTQYF
.	TRBV11-2	TRBJ2-2	.	TGTGCCAGCCGCCGGACCCAGGACGCGAACACCGGGGAGCTGTTTTTT	CASRRTQDANTGELFF
.	TRBV5-1	TRBJ2-7	.	TGCGCCAGCAGCACCGGGACTGATTACTACGAGCAGTACTTC	CASSTGTDYYEQYF
.	TRBV7-2	TRBJ2-7	.	TGTGCCAGCAGCTTAGTTATGAGGGCGGGAATCTCCTACGAGCAGTACTTC	CASSLVMRAGISYEQYF
TRBD2	TRBV27	TRBJ2-3	once	TGTGCCAGCAGTGCCACTCCGGGACTAGCGAGAACTAGCACAGATACGCAGTATTTT	CASSATPGLARTSTDTQYF